A selection of T cell receptor beta chains follows, all from one sample in a study of blood T cells in healthy people across ages. In TCRdb, the 5' RACE reads were re-called with MiXCR into one record per CDR3 protein. The sample lists about 590,000 distinct CDR3 sequences; about 30% were seen once. The sequencing sample was made of blood. These receptors were obtained from a woman older than 75 in good health. The CDR3 runs from the conserved cysteine through the conserved F or W. Each record gives: D gene, clone size, V gene, J gene, CDR3 protein. A D gene is named only where the DNA matches it firmly. Size is stated for part of the rows, as once, few or many counts, or as a class when the clone is expanded.

D: TRBD1
size: -
V: TRBV7-9
J: TRBJ1-1
CDR3: CASSEGANTEAFF

D: TRBD1
size: -
V: TRBV7-9
J: -
CDR3: CASSSGTGAKNIQYF

D: TRBD1
size: many
V: TRBV2
J: TRBJ2-4
CDR3: CASRGDSTSVIQYF

D: -
size: many
V: TRBV5-1
J: TRBJ1-6
CDR3: CASSKLLGRSNSPLHF

D: TRBD1
size: many
V: TRBV7-9
J: TRBJ1-2
CDR3: CASSSDRGANYGYTF

D: -
size: many
V: TRBV3-1
J: TRBJ1-1
CDR3: CASGLQGASTEAFF

D: TRBD1
size: few
V: TRBV14
J: TRBJ2-5
CDR3: CASSQYRGRQETQYF

D: TRBD1
size: many
V: TRBV2
J: TRBJ2-5
CDR3: CASSVTGEQTQYF

D: TRBD1
size: few
V: TRBV2
J: TRBJ1-2
CDR3: CASSVSNRGALANYGYTF

D: -
size: many
V: TRBV7-6
J: TRBJ2-5
CDR3: CASSLELGFGTQYF

D: TRBD2
size: -
V: TRBV20-1
J: TRBJ2-1
CDR3: CSTRLAGTNVQFF

D: TRBD1
size: few
V: TRBV29-1
J: TRBJ1-1
CDR3: CSVTKGTVEAFF

D: -
size: -
V: TRBV5-1
J: TRBJ1-1
CDR3: CASSLAPGRDTEAFF

D: TRBD1
size: -
V: TRBV20-1
J: TRBJ1-5
CDR3: CSAQGDRSNQSQHF

D: -
size: many
V: TRBV9
J: TRBJ1-2
CDR3: CASSGGRTGNYGYTF

D: TRBD2
size: -
V: TRBV6-2/TRBV6-3
J: TRBJ2-7
CDR3: CATTPLGGLAGRYGQYF

D: TRBD1
size: -
V: TRBV6-1
J: TRBJ1-4
CDR3: CASSDGISGTGSEKLFF

D: -
size: many
V: TRBV12-3/TRBV12-4
J: TRBJ2-7
CDR3: CASSFLSLYEQYF

D: -
size: many
V: TRBV6-6
J: TRBJ2-3
CDR3: CASRGQTTDTQYF

D: -
size: many
V: TRBV6-6
J: TRBJ1-1
CDR3: CASSYQNTEAFF

D: -
size: once
V: TRBV25-1
J: TRBJ1-1
CDR3: CASSPSQGRTEAFF

D: -
size: -
V: TRBV6-2/TRBV6-3
J: TRBJ1-2
CDR3: CAGKLWEANYGYTF

D: -
size: -
V: TRBV5-6
J: TRBJ1-3
CDR3: CASSFQSTGNTIYF

D: -
size: few
V: TRBV7-9
J: TRBJ2-5
CDR3: CASSTRMGSGEQYF

D: -
size: many
V: TRBV15
J: TRBJ2-7
CDR3: CATSREVRDEQYF

D: TRBD1
size: -
V: TRBV3-1
J: TRBJ2-7
CDR3: CASSQVRTGDEQYF